This T cell receptor beta chain is drawn from a study of CD8 T cells in ankylosing spondylitis. A remark on this clonotype: Its specificity is not known.

Study findings and constraints: Seemingly characteristic of ankylosing spondylitis blood was a TCR beta motif consisting of about 8 highly homologous variants.

MiXCR, run by TCRdb on the 5' RACE reads, gives a single entry per CDR3 protein. In the table there are about 200,000 distinct CDR3 sequences, about 13% of which are singletons. Germline V gene data show CDR1 as SGHAT and CDR2 as FQNNGV. This CDR3 comprises 16 residues. With 0 bases clipped from V and 4 bases from J, the junction kept 6 bases outside the gene matches. This TCR came from a male donor with ankylosing spondylitis or in good health (not recorded which). The sample comprised blood, either unsorted or a sorted T cell fraction (not recorded which). The V and J genes are TRBV11-2 and TRBJ2-5, with 9 bases that match TRBD1. CDR3 loop: CASSLELGQGRETQYF. CDR3 nucleotides: TGTGCCAGCAGCTTAGAACTGGGACAGGGCAGAGAGACCCAGTACTTC.